Sequencing of this TCR beta chain was carried out in a study of blood T cell repertoires in COVID-19 (dated by TCRdb to 2020 to 2022). The study in broad terms: Recovered participants in ImmuneRACE Cohort 3 were defined by two consecutive negative NP/OP PCR tests, clearance by a healthcare professional, or resolution of symptoms. The dataset comprised deeply sampled blood TCRbeta repertoires from subjects exposed to, actively infected with, or recovered from COVID-19. Samples from collaborators originated in the United States, Italy and Spain and spanned both the acute and convalescent phases of COVID-19. Sample metadata almost always included a de-identified subject ID, COVID-19 status, age in years and sex. The material from the prospective study consisted of cDNA or gDNA derived from T cells, B-cell-depleted T cells, or PBMCs. The repertoires were made available in a free public database intended to serve as a resource for research on the immune response to SARS-CoV-2. Where available, HLA class I and class II types were obtained from metadata supplied by the sample provider rather than from assay-based typing. Samples were obtained from the ongoing ImmuneRACE study (first 160 participants) and from about 1,300 subjects provided by 6 global collaborators. The investigation overall reported the following: The amount of clinical and demographic metadata varied by source and participant and was provided uncurated.

Participants in the prospective study were enrolled through a virtual design, were aged 18 to 89 years, and lived in approximately 25 United States geographic areas. In the prospective study, cohorts were assigned on the basis of participant-reported clinical history obtained from a screening survey and a study questionnaire. In the prospective study, mobile phlebotomists collected whole blood, serum and a nasopharyngeal or oropharyngeal swab from each participant. Over an approximately 2-month period, participants in the prospective study had the option of providing additional blood draws and questionnaires. Prospective study blood samples were shipped either frozen or at room temperature before DNA extraction. According to the germline V gene, CDR1 reads SGHAT and CDR2 reads FQNNGV. Reading from cysteine to phenylalanine, the CDR3 counts 15 amino acids. Only the CDR3 region is kept as DNA, spanning 45 bases read in frame from base 1. The V end loses 4 bases and the J end loses 8 bases, and a stretch of 20 bases separates them.

The immunoSEQ Assay, a bias-controlled multiplex PCR, was used to amplify TCRbeta CDR3 regions from genomic DNA. In the authors' own workflow: Nucleated cell counts per sample were estimated from amplification of reference gene primers within the assay. To quantify the absolute abundance of each unique TCRbeta CDR3 rearrangement, sequence reads were collapsed and filtered. For each sample, productive Simpson clonality was calculated by taking the square root of Simpson's diversity index across productive rearrangements. Sourced from immuneACCESS, this table was stored by TCRdb with only in-frame sequences that have V and J called. A share of the clones is absent; for the studies checked, an unresolved V gene accounts for under half, and the remainder has no known explanation. The V and J calls and clone size come from that table; D and trimming were worked out from the DNA. The sample data list roughly 230,000 clones, and over 75% of these were observed just once. Of the sample, roughly 7.1% is held by the ten largest clones.

Worth noting for this clone: The target of this receptor is not known. No per-base quality is available; no much larger clone lies one base away.

The chain is encoded by TRBV11-2 joined to TRBJ1-2; perhaps TRBD1 is the D gene, with 5 bases matching. The receptor's source is a man younger than 45 in a cohort exposed to, infected with or recovered from COVID-19 (not recorded which). Source material: PBMCs or T cells enriched from blood (not recorded which). The CDR3 is CASSSLQGREVGYTF. DNA sequence: TGTGCCAGCAGCTCCCTCCAGGGCAGGGAGGTCGGCTACACCTTC.